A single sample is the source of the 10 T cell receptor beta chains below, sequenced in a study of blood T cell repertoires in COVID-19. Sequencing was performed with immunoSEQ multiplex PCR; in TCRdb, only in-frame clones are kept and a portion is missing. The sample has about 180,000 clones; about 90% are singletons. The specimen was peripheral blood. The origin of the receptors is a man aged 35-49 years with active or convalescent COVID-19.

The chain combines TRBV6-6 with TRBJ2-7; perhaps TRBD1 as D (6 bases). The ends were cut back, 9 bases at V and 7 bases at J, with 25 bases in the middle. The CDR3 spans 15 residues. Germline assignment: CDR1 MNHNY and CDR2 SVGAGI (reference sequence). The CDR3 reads CASAFSSGVGGEQYF. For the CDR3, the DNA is TGTGCCAGTGCCTTCTCCTCAGGGGTAGGTGGAGAGCAGTACTTC.

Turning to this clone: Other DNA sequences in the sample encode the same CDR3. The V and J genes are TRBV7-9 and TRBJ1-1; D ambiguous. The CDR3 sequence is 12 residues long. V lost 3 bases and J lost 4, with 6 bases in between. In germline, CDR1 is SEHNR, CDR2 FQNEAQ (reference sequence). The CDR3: CASSFEGTEAFF. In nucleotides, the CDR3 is TGTGCCAGCAGCTTTGAGGGCACTGAAGCTTTCTTT.

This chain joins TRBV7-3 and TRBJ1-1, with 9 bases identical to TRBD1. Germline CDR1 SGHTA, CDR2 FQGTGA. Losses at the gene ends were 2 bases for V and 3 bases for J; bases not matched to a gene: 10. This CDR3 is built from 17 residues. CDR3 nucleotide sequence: TGTGCCAGCAGCTTATCCCCCCACAGGGGGCGGGACACTGAAGCTTTCTTT. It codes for CASSLSPHRGRDTEAFF. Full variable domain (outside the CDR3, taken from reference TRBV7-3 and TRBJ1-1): GAGVSQTPSNKVTEKGKYVELRCDPISGHTALYWYRQSLGQGPEFLIYFQGTGAADDSGLPNDRFFAVRPEGSVSTLKIQRTERGDSAVYLCASSLSPHRGRDTEAFFGQGTRLTVV.

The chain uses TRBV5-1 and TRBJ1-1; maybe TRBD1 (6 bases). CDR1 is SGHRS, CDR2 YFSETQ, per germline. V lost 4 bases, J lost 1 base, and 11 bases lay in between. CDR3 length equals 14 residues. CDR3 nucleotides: TGCGCCAGCAGCACCGGACAGCCGAACACTGAAGCTTTCTTT. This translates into CASSTGQPNTEAFF.

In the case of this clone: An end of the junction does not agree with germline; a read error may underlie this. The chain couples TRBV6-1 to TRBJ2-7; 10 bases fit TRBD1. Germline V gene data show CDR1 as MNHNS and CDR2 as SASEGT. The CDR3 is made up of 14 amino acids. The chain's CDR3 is CASIERTGGYEQYF. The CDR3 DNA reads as TGTGCCAGCATTGAACGGACAGGGGGCTACGAGCAGTACTTC.

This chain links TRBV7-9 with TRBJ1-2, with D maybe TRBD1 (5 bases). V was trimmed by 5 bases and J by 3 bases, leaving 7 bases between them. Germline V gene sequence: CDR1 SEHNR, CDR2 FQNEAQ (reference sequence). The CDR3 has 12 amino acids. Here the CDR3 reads CASSRGDYGYTF. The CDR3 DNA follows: TGTGCCAGCAGCCGGGGGGACTATGGCTACACCTTC.

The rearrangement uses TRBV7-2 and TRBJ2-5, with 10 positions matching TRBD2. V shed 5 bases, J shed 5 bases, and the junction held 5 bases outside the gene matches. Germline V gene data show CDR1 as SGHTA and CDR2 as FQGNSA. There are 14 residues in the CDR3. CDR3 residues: CASSPRGLAETQYF. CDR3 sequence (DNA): TGTGCCAGCAGCCCCAGGGGACTAGCGGAGACCCAGTACTTC.

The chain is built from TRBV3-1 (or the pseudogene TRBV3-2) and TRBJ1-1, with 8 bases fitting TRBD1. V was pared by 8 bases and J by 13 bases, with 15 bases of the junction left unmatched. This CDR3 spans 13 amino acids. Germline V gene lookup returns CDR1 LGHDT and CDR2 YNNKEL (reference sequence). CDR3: CASGLNEGTGCFF. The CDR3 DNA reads TGTGCCAGCGGGCTCAATGAGGGGACAGGTTGTTTCTTT.

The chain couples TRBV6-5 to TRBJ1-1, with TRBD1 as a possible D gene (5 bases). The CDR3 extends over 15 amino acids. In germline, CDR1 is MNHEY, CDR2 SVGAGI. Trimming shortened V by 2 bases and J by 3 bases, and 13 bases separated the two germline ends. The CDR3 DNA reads TGTGCCAGCAGTTACAAAAGGGGCTTGGACACTGAAGCTTTCTTT. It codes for CASSYKRGLDTEAFF.

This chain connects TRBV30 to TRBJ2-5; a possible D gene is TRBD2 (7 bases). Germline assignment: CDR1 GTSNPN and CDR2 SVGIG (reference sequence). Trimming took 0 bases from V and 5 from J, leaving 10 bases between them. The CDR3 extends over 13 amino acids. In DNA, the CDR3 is TGTGCCTGGAGTGTACAGGGAGGGGAGACCCAGTACTTC. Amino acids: CAWSVQGGETQYF.